Listed here are 11 T cell receptor beta chains from one sample, sequenced in a study of cytomegalovirus exposure and HLA in healthy donors (dated by TCRdb to 2017 to 2019). The method behind the library was the immunoSEQ multiplex PCR assay. Held by TCRdb, this immuneACCESS table contains in-frame sequences only and omits some clones. Under half of the omission traces to an unresolved V gene where checked; the cause of the rest is unknown. The sample yields approximately 230,000 clones; about 90% were counted once. The biggest ten clones account for approximately 12% of the sample. Sample: PBMCs. These TCRs come from a man aged 18-30 years in good health and CMV-seropositive.

V gene TRBV28 combines with J gene TRBJ2-7; the match to TRBD2 covers 9 bases. The CDR3 extends over 16 amino acids. V gave up 4 bases and J gave up 0 bases; unmatched junction bases: 7. Germline V gene data show CDR1 as MDHEN and CDR2 as SYDVKM. The chain's CDR3 is CASSSTTSGYSYEQYF. CDR3 nucleotide sequence: TGTGCCAGCAGTTCGACGACTAGCGGATACTCCTACGAGCAGTACTTC.

In nucleotides, the CDR3 is TGTGCCAGCAGTTATTCAGGGGAGCGAACTGAAGCTTTCTTT. Translating gives CASSYSGERTEAFF. The chain joins TRBV6-5 to TRBJ1-1; the D gene is possibly TRBD1 (6 bases). The CDR3 loop spans 14 amino acids. CDR1 is MNHEY and CDR2 is SVGAGI in the germline V gene. Deletions cut 3 bases from V and 5 bases from J, with 13 bases between.

This chain's CDR3 is CASSLDTGGRAGTDTQYF. Here the CDR3 DNA reads TGTGCCAGCAGCTTAGATACTGGCGGGAGGGCCGGTACAGATACGCAGTATTTT. The genes are TRBV11-3 and TRBJ2-3; TRBD2 matches 9 bases. CDR1 and CDR2 (germline): SGHNT, YENEEA. With V trimmed by 0 bases and J by 3 bases, 10 bases remained unmatched. The CDR3 totals 18 residues.

V usage is TRBV2 and J usage is TRBJ1-1, with D uncertain. CDR1 is SNHLY and CDR2 is FYNNEI in the germline V gene. The ends were cut back, 3 bases at V and 2 bases at J, with 7 bases in the middle. This CDR3 comprises 13 residues. DNA of the CDR3: TGTGCCAGCAGTGAGCAGGAAAACACTGAAGCTTTCTTT. Amino acid sequence: CASSEQENTEAFF.

This chain links TRBV2 with TRBJ1-2; D remains unclear. CDR1 is SNHLY and CDR2 is FYNNEI in the germline V gene. Trimming pared 6 bases from V and 4 bases from J, leaving 12 bases between. The CDR3 runs 13 residues. The CDR3 region has the DNA TGTGCCAGCAGGGAGGGAGTGGCCTATGGCTACACCTTC. Protein product: CASREGVAYGYTF.

The gene calls are TRBV27 and TRBJ2-1; TRBD2 agrees at 9 bases. The CDR3 is 14 residues long. CDR1 and CDR2 from the germline V gene are MNHEY and SMNVEV (reference sequence). V gave up 4 bases and J gave up 4 bases; unmatched junction bases: 2. This chain's CDR3 is CASSSTSGYNEQFF. CDR3 in DNA: TGTGCCAGCAGTTCGACTAGCGGATACAATGAGCAGTTCTTC.

This rearrangement joins TRBV9 to TRBJ2-5; tentative D call: TRBD2 (6 bases). CDR1 is SGDLS, CDR2 YYNGEE, per germline. Trimming pared 0 bases from V and 5 bases from J, leaving 17 bases between. The CDR3 is 16 residues long. CDR3 in amino acids: CASSVGTQTSRETQYF. The CDR3 DNA reads TGTGCCAGCAGCGTAGGGACTCAAACTAGCCGGGAGACCCAGTACTTC.

This clone has just a few counts. The same CDR3 can be traced to other DNA sequences in this sample. The chain links TRBV6-5 to TRBJ1-5, with 8 bases that match TRBD1. The V gene end was trimmed by 6 bases and the J gene end by 7 bases; junction bases not matched to a gene: 8. Germline values: CDR1 MNHEY, CDR2 SVGAGI. The CDR3 is 14 amino acids. CDR3 sequence reads: CASSPGQGGQPQHF. CDR3 nucleotides: TGTGCCAGCAGCCCTGGACAGGGCGGGCAGCCCCAGCATTTT.

V usage is TRBV5-6 and J usage is TRBJ2-7, with D possibly TRBD1 on 6 matching bases. This CDR3 contains 14 residues. The germline gives CDR1 SGHDT, CDR2 YYEEEE. Trimming left V 4 bases short and J 5 bases short, with 16 bases between. DNA for the CDR3: TGTGCCAGCAGCATCCTAAACAGGGTGCACGAGCAGTACTTC. Translating gives CASSILNRVHEQYF. Full variable domain (rest looked up from reference TRBV5-6 and TRBJ2-7): DAGVTQSPTHLIKTRGQQVTLRCSPKSGHDTVSWYQQALGQGPQFIFQYYEEEERQRGNFPDRFSGHQFPNYSSELNVNALLLGDSALYLCASSILNRVHEQYFGPGTRLTVT.

This clone was detected once. This chain links TRBV29-1 with TRBJ2-6; no definite D call. Per germline, CDR1 SQVTM and CDR2 ANQGSEA. Trimming cost V 4 bases and J 0 bases, with 10 bases left between them. The CDR3 is 15 residues long. In DNA form, the CDR3 reads TGCAGCGTTGGGCCAGAGAACTCTGGGGCCAACGTCCTGACTTTC. Residues: CSVGPENSGANVLTF. Full variable domain (remainder filled in from reference TRBV29-1 and TRBJ2-6): SAVISQKPSRDICQRGTSLTIQCQVDSQVTMMFWYRQQPGQSLTLIATANQGSEATYESGFVIDKFPISRPNLTFSTLTVSNMSPEDSSIYLCSVGPENSGANVLTFGAGSRLTVL.

This chain connects TRBV6-1 to TRBJ2-7, with unresolved D. This CDR3 is built from 15 residues. V was pared by 0 bases and J by 0 bases, with 9 bases between. The germline gives CDR1 MNHNS, CDR2 SASEGT. CDR3 protein: CASSEAIRSSYEQYF. The CDR3 DNA sequence: TGTGCCAGCAGTGAAGCGATCAGGAGCTCCTACGAGCAGTACTTC.